A selection of T cell receptor beta chains follows, all from one sample in a study of T cell changes during pregnancy in multiple sclerosis. Profiling relied on immunoSEQ multiplex PCR, and the TCRdb table lists in-frame clones only, not all of them. The profile covers roughly 73,000 clones, with approximately 90% appearing a single time and approximately 2% taken by the ten largest. The sample consisted of peripheral blood, taken in the second trimester of pregnancy. The receptors here all came from a female donor in good health, enrolled as a control in a pregnancy study. Each CDR3 is given with its conserved first and last residue. The D gene is left open where the match is weak.

v_call	d_call	j_call	cdr3_nt	cdr3_aa
TRBV6-5	TRBD1	TRBJ1-2	TGTGCCAGCACTCCCGGACAGGGCTTGTCTGGCTACACCTTC	CASTPGQGLSGYTF
TRBV7-8	.	TRBJ1-4	TGTGCCAGCAGCTTAGACGGGACATCCTATGAAAAACTGTTTTTT	CASSLDGTSYEKLFF
TRBV6-1	.	TRBJ1-5	TGTGCCAGCAGTGATCGAGGGGGGGGAGAATATAGCAATCAGCCCCAGCATTTT	CASSDRGGGEYSNQPQHF
TRBV25-1	TRBD2	TRBJ2-5	TGTGCCAGCAGTGAGGCTAGCGGGGGGGCCAGGGAGACCCAGTACTTC	CASSEASGGARETQYF
TRBV5-1	TRBD2	TRBJ2-3	TGCGCCAGCAGCAGGATGGGGGAGGGTTCAGGCACAGATACGCAGTATTTT	CASSRMGEGSGTDTQYF
TRBV27	TRBD2	TRBJ2-5	TGTGCCAGCAGTTTAATAGCGGGGGGACCTCAAGAGACCCAGTACTTC	CASSLIAGGPQETQYF
TRBV2	.	TRBJ1-1	TGTGCCAGCAGTAGACAGCGACCAAACACTGAAGCTTTCTTT	CASSRQRPNTEAFF
TRBV11-2	TRBD2	TRBJ2-2	TGTGCCAGCAGCCGGGACTATCTCACCGGGGAGCTGTTTTTT	CASSRDYLTGELFF
TRBV27	.	TRBJ2-7	TGTGCCAGCAGTCAAGCGGACGAGCAGTACTTC	CASSQADEQYF
TRBV27	.	TRBJ2-2	TGTGCCAGCAGTTTAAGTCCGCGGATCGGGGAGCTGTTTTTT	CASSLSPRIGELFF
TRBV6-1	.	TRBJ1-2	TGTGCCAGCAGTGCGGGGATGAGTGGCTACACCTTC	CASSAGMSGYTF
TRBV7-9	.	TRBJ1-3	TGTGCCAGCATCCTGGGGGCGCCTGGAAACACCATATATTTT	CASILGAPGNTIYF
TRBV5-1	TRBD1	TRBJ1-1	TGCGCCAGCAGCTTTACACAGGGGGCCACTGAAGCTTTCTTT	CASSFTQGATEAFF
TRBV7-6	TRBD1	TRBJ1-3	TGTGCCAGCAGCGCCAGACAGGGCTTCTCTGGAAACACCATATATTTT	CASSARQGFSGNTIYF
TRBV6-1	.	TRBJ1-5	TGTGCCACCTCTCAACAGGGCTATAGCAATCAGCCCCAGCATTTT	CATSQQGYSNQPQHF